These 32 T cell receptor beta chains were sequenced from one sample in a study of cytomegalovirus exposure and HLA in healthy donors. The primer mix had 60 Vbeta and 13 Jbeta primers. Data came from immunoSEQ multiplex PCR; TCRdb stores just in-frame clones and leaves some out. The table has some 70,000 clones, roughly 72% seen once. The sequenced material came from PBMCs. All receptors derive from a man aged 50 to 59 in good health and CMV-seronegative.

The chain combines TRBV28 with TRBJ1-4, with D perhaps TRBD1 (6 bases). This CDR3 spans 14 amino acids. V was cut by 6 bases and J by 8 bases, with 16 bases left in between. CDR1 is MDHEN, CDR2 SYDVKM, per germline. CDR3 nucleotides: TGTGCCAGCAGCGCCCCAGGGGAGAAAGAAAAACTGTTTTTT. Translation: CASSAPGEKEKLFF.

The gene calls are TRBV10-3 and TRBJ1-5; no clear D. The CDR3 runs to 14 residues. Trimming stripped 2 bases from V and 0 bases from J, with 5 bases between. Germline CDR1 and CDR2: ENHRY and SYGVKD. CDR3 sequence (DNA): TGTGCCATCAGTGAGAGCTATAGCAATCAGCCCCAGCATTTT. This gives the protein CAISESYSNQPQHF.

The chain combines TRBV7-2 with TRBJ1-1, with D unresolved. Trimming cost V 5 bases and J 1 base, with 5 bases left between them. Germline values: CDR1 SGHTA, CDR2 FQGNSA. The CDR3 runs 12 residues. Written as DNA, the CDR3 is TGTGCCAGCAGCGTTAGGAACACTGAAGCTTTCTTT. It is translated as CASSVRNTEAFF.

This clone was seen more than once but under ten times. The V call is TRBV10-2, the J call TRBJ2-1; 9 bases fit TRBD2. CDR1 is WSHSY, CDR2 SAAADI, per germline. The junction had 2 bases not matched to a gene; V was cut back by 5 bases and J by 6 bases. CDR3 size: 13 residues. In nucleotides, the CDR3 is TGCGCCAGCAGTACGGGACTAGCCAATGAGCAGTTCTTC. Translating it yields CASSTGLANEQFF.

Only a few counts were recorded for this clone. J is TRBJ2-5 and V is TRBV11-3; a weak D match, TRBD2 (5 bases). CDR3 length equals 17 residues. The germline CDR1 and CDR2 sequences are SGHNT and YENEEA. The germline V and J ends were trimmed by 5 bases and 5 bases, with 24 bases remaining between them. The CDR3 loop reads CASSRRYGVGGVETQYF. CDR3 coding DNA: TGTGCCAGCAGCCGACGGTACGGGGTCGGAGGAGTGGAGACCCAGTACTTC.

The chain carries TRBV6-5 and TRBJ2-3; D not resolved. Trimming pared 1 base from V and 10 bases from J, leaving 9 bases between. Germline CDR1 and CDR2: MNHEY and SVGAGI. The CDR3 consists of 12 residues. CDR3 in amino acids: CASSYFGSAQYF. As DNA, the CDR3 is TGTGCCAGCAGTTACTTTGGCAGCGCGCAGTATTTT.

This clone was found a few times. The chain carries TRBV25-1 and TRBJ2-7; TRBD2 matches 13 bases. This CDR3 is built from 15 residues. Trimming at V came to 5 bases and at J to 5 bases, leaving 6 bases not matched to a gene. CDR1 MGHDK and CDR2 SYGVNS come from the germline V gene. In nucleotides, the CDR3 is TGTGCCAGCAGTATAGGGACTAGCGGGAACGACGAGCAGTACTTC. Translating gives CASSIGTSGNDEQYF.

This rearrangement joins TRBV5-1 to TRBJ1-2; 12 nucleotides align to TRBD1. The V gene's germline CDR1 is SGHRS and CDR2 YFSETQ. This CDR3 is built from 15 residues. The trim removed 4 bases at V and 6 bases at J, leaving 7 bases unmatched. The CDR3 region is CASSIRDRGRDGYTF. CDR3 DNA: TGCGCCAGCAGCATCCGGGACAGGGGGCGGGATGGCTACACCTTC.

The CDR3 loop is CASSARLAGGETQYF. CDR3 coding DNA: TGTGCCAGCAGCGCCCGACTAGCGGGAGGAGAGACCCAGTACTTC. The chain joins TRBV11-2 to TRBJ2-5; TRBD2 matches 13 bases. CDR1 and CDR2 from the germline V gene are SGHAT and FQNNGV. The CDR3 loop spans 15 amino acids. Germline trimming cut 5 bases from V and 4 bases from J; bases unmatched to any gene: 4.

The genes are TRBV5-1 and TRBJ2-7, with 7 bases that match TRBD2. The CDR3 runs 14 residues. Germline V gives CDR1 SGHRS, CDR2 YFSETQ. J lost 6 bases, V lost 1 base, and 7 bases had no gene match. This chain's CDR3 is CASSLTGLYGEQYF. CDR3 coding DNA: TGCGCCAGCAGCTTGACGGGACTATACGGCGAGCAGTACTTC.

DNA of the CDR3: TGTGCCAGCAAGGGGTCCCCTCAATATATCTACGAGCAGTACTTC. Amino acids: CASKGSPQYIYEQYF. The V call is TRBV28, the J call TRBJ2-7; D is possibly TRBD1 (5 bases). The CDR3 runs to 15 residues. CDR1 is MDHEN and CDR2 is SYDVKM in the germline V gene. V dropped 7 bases and J dropped 3 bases, with 19 bases sitting between them.

This chain links TRBV19 with TRBJ2-5; TRBD2 agrees at 7 bases. This CDR3 region has 17 residues. The J segment lost 0 bases and the V segment lost 1 base, leaving 8 bases of the junction unmatched. Germline V CDR1 and CDR2: LNHDA, SQIVND (reference sequence). The CDR3 here is CASSIVSLAPDQETQYF. CDR3 DNA: TGTGCCAGTAGTATAGTCTCACTAGCGCCCGACCAAGAGACCCAGTACTTC.

This clone was observed a few times. This sequence joins TRBV14 and TRBJ1-2; 7 bases fit TRBD1. CDR1 and CDR2 from the germline V gene are SGHDN and FVKESK. The CDR3 extends over 15 amino acids. V shed 3 bases, J shed 5 bases, and the junction held 9 bases outside the gene matches. The CDR3: CASSHAMTGWYGYTF. CDR3 in DNA: TGTGCCAGCAGCCATGCGATGACAGGGTGGTATGGCTACACCTTC.

The genes are TRBV6-5 and TRBJ1-1; 10 bases map to TRBD1. From germline, CDR1 is MNHEY and CDR2 SVGAGI. This CDR3 has 14 residues. V lost 5 bases to trimming and J lost 2 bases; unmatched junction nucleotides: 2. The CDR3 region is CASSRQGANTEAFF. The CDR3 coding sequence is TGTGCCAGCAGTCGACAGGGGGCTAACACTGAAGCTTTCTTT.

The chain combines TRBV29-1 with TRBJ2-1; the D is unclear. Germline-derived CDR1 and CDR2 are SQVTM and ANQGSEA. V was pared by 6 bases and J by 10 bases, with 19 bases between. This CDR3 region has 13 residues. CDR3 loop: CSVEHNTQREQFF. The CDR3 DNA follows: TGCAGCGTCGAACACAACACTCAGCGCGAGCAGTTCTTC.

J is TRBJ1-3 and V is TRBV6-1; D not resolved. This CDR3 comprises 11 residues. Trimming left V 6 bases short and J 4 bases short, with 4 bases between. Germline loops: CDR1 MNHNS, CDR2 SASEGT. CDR3 loop: CASRQGNTIYF. As DNA, the CDR3 is TGTGCCAGCAGGCAGGGAAACACCATATATTTT.

This chain links TRBV6-5 with TRBJ2-1; 8 bases match TRBD1. The CDR3 runs 15 residues. Germline CDR1 reads MNHEY; CDR2 reads SVGAGI. With 2 bases clipped from V and 11 bases from J, the junction kept 11 bases outside the gene matches. In DNA form, the CDR3 reads TGTGCCAGCAGTTACATCCCCACCGACAGGGGTCAGCAGTTCTTC. Residues: CASSYIPTDRGQQFF.

The chain joins TRBV7-9 to TRBJ1-3; TRBD1 aligns across 7 bases. Germline V CDR1 and CDR2: SEHNR, FQNEAQ (reference sequence). This CDR3 has 17 residues. J gave up 4 bases and V 1 base, and 10 bases lay outside the gene matches. The CDR3 DNA follows: TGTGCCAGCAGCTTAGGTGGGACAGACGCGAAAGGAAACACCATATATTTT. This codes for CASSLGGTDAKGNTIYF.

J is TRBJ1-1 and V is TRBV6-1; 7 bases line up with TRBD1. The germline CDR1 and CDR2 sequences are MNHNS and SASEGT. The CDR3 is 15 residues long. After removal of 6 bases from V and 2 bases from J, the junction contained 9 bases not matched to a gene. CDR3 residues: CASSPRGTENTEAFF. In DNA form, the CDR3 reads TGTGCCAGCAGCCCCAGGGGGACAGAAAACACTGAAGCTTTCTTT.

The gene calls are TRBV5-1 and TRBJ1-1; no definite D call. Germline loops: CDR1 SGHRS, CDR2 YFSETQ. Deletions cut 0 bases from V and 2 bases from J, with 11 bases between. CDR3 length: 15 residues. In nucleotides, the CDR3 is TGCGCCAGCAGCTTGGTATTGTACAGCAACACTGAAGCTTTCTTT. It encodes CASSLVLYSNTEAFF.

V gene TRBV7-9 combines with J gene TRBJ1-1, with D hard to call. CDR1 is SEHNR, CDR2 FQNEAQ, per germline (reference sequence). This CDR3 region has 17 residues. Trimming pared 5 bases from V and 1 base from J, leaving 20 bases between. In DNA, the CDR3 is TGTGCCAGCAGCGCCGTCCTTAACTTATTACCGAACACTGAAGCTTTCTTT. This encodes CASSAVLNLLPNTEAFF.

The chain employs TRBV29-1 and TRBJ2-1, with 9 positions matching TRBD2. Per the germline V gene, CDR1 is SQVTM and CDR2 is ANQGSEA. The ends lost 6 bases at V and 9 bases at J; junction bases unmatched: 3. CDR3 length equals 11 residues. CDR3 DNA: TGCAGCGTGGTAGCGGGAGTTGAGCAGTTCTTC. Residues: CSVVAGVEQFF.

J is TRBJ2-1 and V is TRBV10-1, with 9 bases identical to TRBD2. V trimming: 1 base; J trimming: 5 bases; junction bases outside the gene matches: 18. The CDR3 is made up of 20 amino acids. Germline CDR1 reads WNHNN; CDR2 reads SYGVQD (reference sequence). CDR3 in amino acids: CASSEWGIAGDLSSNNEQFF. DNA of the CDR3: TGCGCCAGCAGTGAGTGGGGAATAGCGGGGGACCTGTCATCCAACAATGAGCAGTTCTTC.

This clone is labeled medium-sized. At one end the junction does not follow the germline gene, possibly because of a read error. The chain uses TRBV6-1 and TRBJ1-4, with 8 bases identical to TRBD1. From germline, CDR1 is MNHNS and CDR2 SASEGT. The CDR3 loop spans 13 amino acids. DNA for the CDR3: TGTGCCAGCAGTCTCAATCAATGGACAGGGCGGTCTTTT. Protein sequence: CASSLNQWTGRSF.

The rearrangement uses TRBV5-4 and TRBJ1-1, with D maybe TRBD1 (6 bases). The CDR3 covers 12 residues. The V end was cut by 4 bases, the J end by 10 bases, with 14 bases between. In germline, CDR1 is SGHNT, CDR2 YYREEE (reference sequence). This CDR3 is CASSGGGAVAFF. The CDR3 coding sequence is TGTGCCAGCAGCGGTGGGGGGGCAGTAGCTTTCTTT.

The chain carries TRBV2 and TRBJ2-5; TRBD1 matches at 9 bases. The J call may be mistaken, given a closer DNA end match to TRBJ2-7. This CDR3 is 15 amino acids long. Germline V gene sequence: CDR1 SNHLY, CDR2 FYNNEI. CDR3 in DNA: TGTGCCAGCAGACGGACAGGGGAGATCTCCTACGAGCAGTACTTC. Amino acids: CASRRTGEISYEQYF.

This sequence joins TRBV18 and TRBJ1-4, with D maybe TRBD1 (5 bases). This CDR3 comprises 13 residues. Germline loops: CDR1 KGHSH, CDR2 LQKENI. V was trimmed by 3 bases and J by 7 bases, leaving 9 bases between them. DNA for the CDR3: TGTGCCAGCTCACCGGGGCCTAGTGAAAAACTGTTTTTT. Amino acids: CASSPGPSEKLFF. The full variable domain, rest sourced from reference TRBV18 and TRBJ1-4, is NAGVMQNPRHLVRRRGQEARLRCSPMKGHSHVYWYRQLPEEGLKFMVYLQKENIIDESGMPKERFSAEFPKEGPSILRIQQVVRGDSAAYFCASSPGPSEKLFFGSGTQLSVL.

V gene TRBV6-5 combines with J gene TRBJ1-4; the match to TRBD1 covers 7 bases. The CDR3 runs 14 residues. Germline V gene sequence: CDR1 MNHEY, CDR2 SVGAGI. The V gene end was trimmed by 0 bases and the J gene end by 9 bases; junction bases not matched to a gene: 4. The CDR3 DNA reads as TGTGCCAGCAGTTACTCCAGGACAGGACAAAAACTGTTTTTT. Translated, it gives CASSYSRTGQKLFF.

The chain recombines TRBV11-3 with TRBJ2-2; D is undetermined. V lost 5 bases, J lost 2 bases, and 6 bases lay in between. This CDR3 region has 13 residues. Germline CDR1 is SGHNT and CDR2 is YENEEA. The DNA of the CDR3 is TGTGCCAGCAGCCCCCATAACACCGGGGAGCTGTTTTTT. Its protein is CASSPHNTGELFF.

The chain joins TRBV11-2 to TRBJ1-1; D may be TRBD1 (5 bases). The CDR3 has 13 amino acids. The ends were cut back, 5 bases at V and 4 bases at J, with 11 bases in the middle. CDR1 is SGHAT and CDR2 is FQNNGV in the germline V gene. CDR3 coding DNA: TGTGCCAGCAGCCCACAGACAGTCACTGAAGCTTTCTTT. Translation: CASSPQTVTEAFF.

The rearrangement uses TRBV27 and TRBJ1-5; D might be TRBD1 (5 bases). Germline loops: CDR1 MNHEY, CDR2 SMNVEV (reference sequence). This CDR3 is built from 13 residues. Trimming cost V 4 bases and J 7 bases, with 11 bases left between them. In DNA form, the CDR3 reads TGTGCCAGCAGTTCCCTTCGGGGGCAGCCCCAGCATTTT. Amino acid sequence: CASSSLRGQPQHF.

This clone was counted a few times. V usage is TRBV6-5 and J usage is TRBJ1-1, with D hard to call. Germline V gene data show CDR1 as MNHEY and CDR2 as SVGAGI. Trimming removed 7 bases from V and 6 bases from J, with 9 bases in between. The CDR3 has 11 residues. In nucleotides, the CDR3 is TGTGCCAGCAAAGGAAGCGCTGAAGCTTTCTTT. Encoded protein: CASKGSAEAFF.